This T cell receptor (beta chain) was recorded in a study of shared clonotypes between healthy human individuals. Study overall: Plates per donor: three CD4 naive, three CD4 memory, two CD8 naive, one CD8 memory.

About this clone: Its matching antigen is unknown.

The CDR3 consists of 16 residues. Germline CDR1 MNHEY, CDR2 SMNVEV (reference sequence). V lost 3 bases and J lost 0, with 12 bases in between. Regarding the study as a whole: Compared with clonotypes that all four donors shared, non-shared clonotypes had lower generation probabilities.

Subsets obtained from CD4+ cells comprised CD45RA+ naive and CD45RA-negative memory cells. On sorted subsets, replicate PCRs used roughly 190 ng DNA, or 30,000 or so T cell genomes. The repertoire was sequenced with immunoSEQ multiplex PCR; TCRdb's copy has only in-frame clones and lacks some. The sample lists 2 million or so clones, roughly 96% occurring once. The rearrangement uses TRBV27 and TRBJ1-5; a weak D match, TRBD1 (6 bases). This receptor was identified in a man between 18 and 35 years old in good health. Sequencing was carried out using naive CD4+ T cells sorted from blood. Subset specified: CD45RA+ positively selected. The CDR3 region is CASSLTGNPSNQPQHF. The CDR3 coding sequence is TGTGCCAGCAGTTTGACAGGTAACCCTAGCAATCAGCCCCAGCATTTT.